These T cell receptor beta chains were read from a single sample in a study of blood T cell repertoires in COVID-19. Assay used: immunoSEQ multiplex PCR; TCRdb lists only in-frame clones, some missing. The table shows some 85,000 clones, with around 89% occurring only once. Sample: peripheral blood. The receptors originated from a man aged 45-65 years with acute or convalescent COVID-19. The CDR3 runs from the conserved cysteine through the conserved F or W. Fields, in order: J gene, CDR3 length, clone size, D gene, V gene, CDR3 protein, CDR3 DNA. A D gene is named only where the DNA matches it firmly. Size is omitted from some rows. Given values are once, few, many or a class for expanded clones.

j_gene: TRBJ2-5
len: 17
abundance: once
d_gene: TRBD2
v_gene: TRBV3-1/TRBV3-2
CDR3aa: CASSPFDLLAGKETQYF
CDR3nt: TGTGCCAGCAGTCCCTTCGATCTACTAGCGGGGAAAGAGACCCAGTACTTC

j_gene: TRBJ1-2
len: 14
abundance: -
d_gene: TRBD1
v_gene: TRBV18
CDR3aa: CASSAGTGEYGYTF
CDR3nt: TGTGCCAGCTCAGCCGGGACAGGGGAGTATGGCTACACCTTC

j_gene: TRBJ1-2
len: 14
abundance: few
d_gene: TRBD1
v_gene: TRBV6-4
CDR3aa: CASSEGPGGYGYTF
CDR3nt: TGTGCCAGCAGTGAAGGACCAGGGGGTTATGGCTACACCTTC

j_gene: TRBJ2-3
len: 15
abundance: -
d_gene: -
v_gene: TRBV5-1
CDR3aa: CASSLLGAGTDTQYF
CDR3nt: TGCGCCAGCAGCTTATTGGGGGCCGGTACAGATACGCAGTATTTT

j_gene: TRBJ2-1
len: 14
abundance: -
d_gene: TRBD2
v_gene: TRBV30
CDR3aa: CAWSLLAGYNEQFF
CDR3nt: TGTGCCTGGAGTCTACTAGCGGGCTACAATGAGCAGTTCTTC

j_gene: TRBJ2-3
len: 14
abundance: once
d_gene: -
v_gene: TRBV7-9
CDR3aa: CASSPARPPSTQYF
CDR3nt: TGTGCCAGCAGCCCCGCCCGCCCACCCAGTACGCAGTATTTT

j_gene: TRBJ1-5
len: 16
abundance: -
d_gene: -
v_gene: TRBV14
CDR3aa: CASSQGQGLRNQPQHF
CDR3nt: TGTGCCAGCAGCCAAGGACAAGGATTAAGGAATCAGCCCCAGCATTTT

j_gene: TRBJ2-7
len: 14
abundance: -
d_gene: TRBD1
v_gene: TRBV30
CDR3aa: CAWSGPGGAREQYF
CDR3nt: TGTGCCTGGAGTGGGCCAGGGGGCGCGAGGGAGCAGTACTTC

j_gene: TRBJ2-3
len: 15
abundance: -
d_gene: -
v_gene: TRBV5-4
CDR3aa: CASSSARGSTDTQYF
CDR3nt: TGTGCCAGCAGCTCAGCCCGGGGGAGCACAGATACGCAGTATTTT

j_gene: TRBJ2-1
len: 17
abundance: -
d_gene: TRBD2
v_gene: TRBV11-2
CDR3aa: CASSLSLAGGSYNEQFF
CDR3nt: TGTGCCAGCAGCTTATCCCTAGCGGGGGGGTCCTACAATGAGCAGTTCTTC

j_gene: TRBJ2-1
len: 12
abundance: -
d_gene: TRBD2
v_gene: TRBV5-1
CDR3aa: CASSFTSDEQFF
CDR3nt: TGCGCCAGCAGCTTCACTAGCGATGAGCAGTTCTTC

j_gene: TRBJ2-2
len: 14
abundance: medium-sized
d_gene: TRBD1
v_gene: TRBV7-9
CDR3aa: CASSLSTGAGELFF
CDR3nt: TGTGCCAGCAGCTTATCTACAGGGGCCGGGGAGCTGTTTTTT

j_gene: TRBJ2-3
len: 16
abundance: -
d_gene: -
v_gene: TRBV2
CDR3aa: CARGWGGAISTDTQYF
CDR3nt: TGTGCCAGAGGCTGGGGGGGGGCCATTAGCACAGATACGCAGTATTTT

j_gene: TRBJ1-1
len: 13
abundance: -
d_gene: -
v_gene: TRBV30
CDR3aa: CAWRASVNTEAFF
CDR3nt: TGTGCCTGGAGGGCCAGTGTGAACACTGAAGCTTTCTTT

j_gene: TRBJ1-1
len: 14
abundance: -
d_gene: TRBD1
v_gene: TRBV7-8
CDR3aa: CASSLTGLDTEAFF
CDR3nt: TGTGCCAGCAGTTTGACAGGGTTGGACACTGAAGCTTTCTTT

j_gene: TRBJ2-2
len: 14
abundance: once
d_gene: -
v_gene: TRBV7-2
CDR3aa: CASSLAPAGGELFF
CDR3nt: TGTGCCAGCAGCTTAGCCCCGGCGGGCGGGGAGCTGTTTTTT

j_gene: TRBJ2-2
len: 13
abundance: -
d_gene: -
v_gene: TRBV7-7
CDR3aa: CASSETVTGELFF
CDR3nt: TGTGCCAGCAGCGAGACAGTCACCGGGGAGCTGTTTTTT

j_gene: TRBJ1-1
len: 14
abundance: -
d_gene: -
v_gene: TRBV25-1
CDR3aa: CASSESGGGTEAFF
CDR3nt: TGTGCCAGCAGTGAATCGGGAGGGGGCACTGAAGCTTTCTTT

j_gene: TRBJ2-5
len: 13
abundance: -
d_gene: -
v_gene: TRBV5-6
CDR3aa: CASSLVGGETQYF
CDR3nt: TGTGCCAGCAGCTTGGTCGGCGGAGAGACCCAGTACTTC

j_gene: TRBJ1-1
len: 14
abundance: -
d_gene: TRBD1
v_gene: TRBV2
CDR3aa: CASSVGQGYTEAFF
CDR3nt: TGTGCCAGCAGTGTGGGACAGGGATACACTGAAGCTTTCTTT

j_gene: TRBJ1-1
len: 12
abundance: -
d_gene: -
v_gene: TRBV28
CDR3aa: CASGGLNTEAFF
CDR3nt: TGTGCCAGTGGAGGGCTGAACACTGAAGCTTTCTTT

j_gene: TRBJ1-6
len: 12
abundance: -
d_gene: -
v_gene: TRBV5-1
CDR3aa: CASRDTNSPLHF
CDR3nt: TGCGCCAGCAGGGACACTAATTCACCCCTCCACTTT

j_gene: TRBJ2-5
len: 13
abundance: -
d_gene: -
v_gene: TRBV19
CDR3aa: CASSIVPGETQYF
CDR3nt: TGTGCCAGTAGTATAGTTCCGGGGGAGACCCAGTACTTC

j_gene: TRBJ2-3
len: 17
abundance: -
d_gene: TRBD2
v_gene: TRBV9
CDR3aa: CASSVGSGGFSTDTQYF
CDR3nt: TGTGCCAGCAGCGTAGGAAGCGGGGGGTTTAGCACAGATACGCAGTATTTT

j_gene: TRBJ2-5
len: 14
abundance: -
d_gene: -
v_gene: TRBV30
CDR3aa: CAWRGTNRAGAQYF
CDR3nt: TGTGCCTGGCGTGGTACTAACCGAGCCGGGGCCCAGTACTTC

j_gene: TRBJ1-5
len: 15
abundance: -
d_gene: -
v_gene: TRBV6-5
CDR3aa: CASSIGGYSNQPQHF
CDR3nt: TGTGCCAGCAGTATAGGGGGTTATAGCAATCAGCCCCAGCATTTT

j_gene: TRBJ1-2
len: 16
abundance: once
d_gene: -
v_gene: TRBV4-1
CDR3aa: CASSQTDTGRSYGYTF
CDR3nt: TGCGCCAGCAGCCAAACCGATACGGGTCGGAGCTATGGCTACACCTTC

j_gene: TRBJ2-4
len: 15
abundance: few
d_gene: -
v_gene: TRBV28
CDR3aa: CASSEERTVKNIQYF
CDR3nt: TGTGCCAGCAGTGAGGAGCGGACTGTCAAAAACATTCAGTACTTC

j_gene: TRBJ1-5
len: 12
abundance: -
d_gene: -
v_gene: TRBV28
CDR3aa: CASTQANQPQHF
CDR3nt: TGTGCCAGCACACAGGCAAATCAGCCCCAGCATTTT

j_gene: TRBJ2-5
len: 16
abundance: -
d_gene: -
v_gene: TRBV7-3
CDR3aa: CASSLGLSGPQETQYF
CDR3nt: TGTGCCAGCAGCTTAGGTTTAAGCGGCCCCCAAGAGACCCAGTACTTC

j_gene: TRBJ2-3
len: 15
abundance: -
d_gene: -
v_gene: TRBV7-9
CDR3aa: CASSLMDSITDTQYF
CDR3nt: TGTGCCAGCAGCTTAATGGACAGTATCACAGATACGCAGTATTTT

j_gene: TRBJ1-2
len: 14
abundance: once
d_gene: TRBD1
v_gene: TRBV11-1
CDR3aa: CASSTYGQAYGYTF
CDR3nt: TGTGCCAGCAGCACCTACGGACAGGCCTATGGCTACACCTTC

j_gene: TRBJ2-1
len: 16
abundance: -
d_gene: -
v_gene: TRBV7-3
CDR3aa: CASSLKGQKSSNEQFF
CDR3nt: TGTGCCAGCAGCTTAAAGGGGCAGAAAAGCAGCAATGAGCAGTTCTTC

j_gene: TRBJ2-1
len: 16
abundance: -
d_gene: TRBD2
v_gene: TRBV5-1
CDR3aa: CASSALAGGPYNEQFF
CDR3nt: TGCGCCAGCAGCGCGTTAGCGGGGGGACCCTACAATGAGCAGTTCTTC

j_gene: TRBJ1-2
len: 13
abundance: -
d_gene: TRBD1
v_gene: TRBV29-1
CDR3aa: CSVGWDRGYGYTF
CDR3nt: TGCAGCGTTGGATGGGACAGGGGCTATGGCTACACCTTC

j_gene: TRBJ2-1
len: 15
abundance: -
d_gene: -
v_gene: TRBV28
CDR3aa: CASSLRQTLRNEQFF
CDR3nt: TGTGCCAGCAGTCTCAGACAGACGCTACGCAATGAGCAGTTCTTC

j_gene: TRBJ1-2
len: 13
abundance: -
d_gene: -
v_gene: TRBV11-2
CDR3aa: CASSLLSQVLNTF
CDR3nt: TGTGCCAGCAGCCTGTTAAGTCAGGTCCTCAACACCTTC

j_gene: TRBJ1-6
len: 13
abundance: -
d_gene: -
v_gene: TRBV6-5
CDR3aa: CASARGGNSPLHF
CDR3nt: TGTGCCAGCGCCAGGGGTGGGAATTCACCCCTCCACTTT

j_gene: TRBJ1-3
len: 15
abundance: -
d_gene: -
v_gene: TRBV15
CDR3aa: CATSRDTRGGNTIYF
CDR3nt: TGTGCCACCAGCAGAGATACCAGGGGTGGAAACACCATATATTTT